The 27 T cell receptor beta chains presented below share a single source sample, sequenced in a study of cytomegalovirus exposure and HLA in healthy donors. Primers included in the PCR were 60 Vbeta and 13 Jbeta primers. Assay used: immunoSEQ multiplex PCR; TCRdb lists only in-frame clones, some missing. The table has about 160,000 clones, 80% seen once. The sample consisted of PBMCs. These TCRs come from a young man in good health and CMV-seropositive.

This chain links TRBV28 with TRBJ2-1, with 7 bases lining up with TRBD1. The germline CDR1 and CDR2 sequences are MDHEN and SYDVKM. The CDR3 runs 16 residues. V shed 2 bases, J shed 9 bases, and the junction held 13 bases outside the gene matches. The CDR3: CASSLEQGSVDGEQFF. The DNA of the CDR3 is TGTGCCAGCAGTTTAGAACAGGGGTCTGTAGACGGTGAGCAGTTCTTC.

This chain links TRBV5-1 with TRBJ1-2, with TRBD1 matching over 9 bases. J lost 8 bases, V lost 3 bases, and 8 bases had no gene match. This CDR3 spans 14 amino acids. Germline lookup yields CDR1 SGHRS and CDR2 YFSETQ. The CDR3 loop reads CASSWGTGFEGYTF. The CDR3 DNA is TGCGCCAGCAGCTGGGGGACAGGGTTTGAGGGCTACACCTTC.

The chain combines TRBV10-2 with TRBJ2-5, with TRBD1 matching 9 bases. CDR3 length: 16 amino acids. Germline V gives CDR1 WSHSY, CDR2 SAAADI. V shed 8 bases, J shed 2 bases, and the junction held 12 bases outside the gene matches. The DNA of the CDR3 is TGCGCCAGCGCCTGGGGACAGGGAAGAAAACAAGAGACCCAGTACTTC. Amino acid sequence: CASAWGQGRKQETQYF.

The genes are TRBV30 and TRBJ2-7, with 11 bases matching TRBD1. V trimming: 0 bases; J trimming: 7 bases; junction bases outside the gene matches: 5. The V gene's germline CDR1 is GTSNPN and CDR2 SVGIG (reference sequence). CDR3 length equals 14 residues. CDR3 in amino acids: CAWSVGTGGEEQYF. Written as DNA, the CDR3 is TGTGCCTGGAGTGTTGGGACAGGGGGTGAAGAGCAGTACTTC. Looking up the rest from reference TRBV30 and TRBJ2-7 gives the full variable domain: SQTIHQWPATLVQPVGSPLSLECTVEGTSNPNLYWYRQAAGRGLQLLFYSVGIGQISSEVPQNLSASRPQDRQFILSSKKLLLSDSGFYLCAWSVGTGGEEQYFGPGTRLTVT.

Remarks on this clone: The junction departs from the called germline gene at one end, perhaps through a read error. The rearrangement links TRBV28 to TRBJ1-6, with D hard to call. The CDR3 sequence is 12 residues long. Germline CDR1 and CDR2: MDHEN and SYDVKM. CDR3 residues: CGSGGRESPLHF. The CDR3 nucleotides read TGTGGCAGCGGAGGGAGAGAATCACCCCTCCACTTT.

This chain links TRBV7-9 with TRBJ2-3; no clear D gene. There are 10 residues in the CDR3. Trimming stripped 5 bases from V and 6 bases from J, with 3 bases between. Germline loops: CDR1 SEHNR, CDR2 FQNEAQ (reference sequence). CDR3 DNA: TGTGCCAGCAGCCCGGATACGCAGTATTTT. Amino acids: CASSPDTQYF.

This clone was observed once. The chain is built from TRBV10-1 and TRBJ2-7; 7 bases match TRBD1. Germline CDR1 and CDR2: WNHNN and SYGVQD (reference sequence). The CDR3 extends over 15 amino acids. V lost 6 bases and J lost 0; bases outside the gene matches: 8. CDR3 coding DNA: TGCGCCAGCAGCCCCGGGGACAGTCACTCCTACGAGCAGTACTTC. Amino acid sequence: CASSPGDSHSYEQYF.

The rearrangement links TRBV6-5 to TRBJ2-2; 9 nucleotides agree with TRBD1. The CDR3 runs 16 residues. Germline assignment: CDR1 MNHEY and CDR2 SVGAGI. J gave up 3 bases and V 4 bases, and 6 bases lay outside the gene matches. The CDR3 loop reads CASSSTGGSDTGELFF. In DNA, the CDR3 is TGTGCCAGCAGTTCAACAGGGGGCTCGGACACCGGGGAGCTGTTTTTT.

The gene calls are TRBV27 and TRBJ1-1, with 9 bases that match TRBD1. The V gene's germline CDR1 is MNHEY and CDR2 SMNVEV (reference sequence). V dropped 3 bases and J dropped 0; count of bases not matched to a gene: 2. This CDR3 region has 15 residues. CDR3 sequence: CASSLGTGMNTEAFF. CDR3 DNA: TGTGCCAGCAGTTTGGGGACAGGGATGAACACTGAAGCTTTCTTT.

In nucleotides, the CDR3 is TGTGCCAGCAGTTACGGGGGGGCTGGAAACACCATATATTTT. Its translation: CASSYGGAGNTIYF. This chain links TRBV6-6 with TRBJ1-3; D is perhaps TRBD1 (5 bases). The CDR3 totals 14 residues. V was trimmed by 2 bases and J by 2 bases, leaving 7 bases between them. CDR1 and CDR2 from the germline V gene are MNHNY and SVGAGI (reference sequence).

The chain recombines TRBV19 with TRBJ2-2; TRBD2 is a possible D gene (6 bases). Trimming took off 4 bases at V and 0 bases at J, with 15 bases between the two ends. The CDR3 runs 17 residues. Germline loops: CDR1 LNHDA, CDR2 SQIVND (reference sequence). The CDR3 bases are TGTGCCAGTAGTAACACGCCGGGACTCGCGAACACCGGGGAGCTGTTTTTT. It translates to CASSNTPGLANTGELFF.

The CDR3 sequence: CSVRGELAGSSYEQYF. In DNA, the CDR3 is TGCAGCGTCAGGGGCGAACTAGCGGGAAGCTCCTACGAGCAGTACTTC. The rearrangement joins TRBV29-1 to TRBJ2-5; 10 bases line up with TRBD2. The DNA end favors TRBJ2-7, so the J call may be wrong. Germline CDR1 reads SQVTM; CDR2 reads ANQGSEA. The CDR3 has 16 amino acids.

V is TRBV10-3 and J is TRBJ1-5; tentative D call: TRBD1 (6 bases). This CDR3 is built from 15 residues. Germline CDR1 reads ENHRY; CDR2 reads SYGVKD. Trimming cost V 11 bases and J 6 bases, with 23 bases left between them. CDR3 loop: CASDSAQGRGQPQHF. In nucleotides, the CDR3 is TGTGCCTCCGACTCCGCACAGGGAAGGGGTCAGCCCCAGCATTTT.

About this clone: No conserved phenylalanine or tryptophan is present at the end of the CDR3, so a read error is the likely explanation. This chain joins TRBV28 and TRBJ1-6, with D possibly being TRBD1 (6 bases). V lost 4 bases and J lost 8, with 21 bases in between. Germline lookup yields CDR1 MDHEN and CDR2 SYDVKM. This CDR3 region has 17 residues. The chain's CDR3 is CASSYPGQRLGDSPLHL. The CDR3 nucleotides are TGTGCCAGCAGTTACCCGGGACAAAGGTTAGGGGATTCACCCCTCCACCTT.

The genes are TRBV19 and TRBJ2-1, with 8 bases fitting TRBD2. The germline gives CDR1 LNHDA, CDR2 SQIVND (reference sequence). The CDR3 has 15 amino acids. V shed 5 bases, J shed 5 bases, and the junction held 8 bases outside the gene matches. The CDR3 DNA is TGTGCCAGTAGTGCAGCGGGACTAGTCAACAATGAGCAGTTCTTC. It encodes CASSAAGLVNNEQFF.

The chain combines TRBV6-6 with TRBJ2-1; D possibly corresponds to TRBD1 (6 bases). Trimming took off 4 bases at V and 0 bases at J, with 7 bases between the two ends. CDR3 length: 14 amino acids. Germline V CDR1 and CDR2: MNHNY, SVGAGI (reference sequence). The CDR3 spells CASSSGASYNEQFF. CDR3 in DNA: TGTGCCAGCAGTTCAGGGGCCTCCTACAATGAGCAGTTCTTC.

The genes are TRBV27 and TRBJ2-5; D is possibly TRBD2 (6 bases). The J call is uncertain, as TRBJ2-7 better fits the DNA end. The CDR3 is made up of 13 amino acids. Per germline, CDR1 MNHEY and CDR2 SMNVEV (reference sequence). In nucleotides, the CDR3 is TGTGCCAGCAGTTGGGGGGAACCCTACGAGCAGTACTTC. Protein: CASSWGEPYEQYF.

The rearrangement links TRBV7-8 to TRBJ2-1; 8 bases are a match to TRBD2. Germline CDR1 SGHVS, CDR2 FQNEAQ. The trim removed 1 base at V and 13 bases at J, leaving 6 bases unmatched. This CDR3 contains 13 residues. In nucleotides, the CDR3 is TGTGCCAGCAGCTTAGACGGGGGGGTGTACCAGTTCTTC. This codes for CASSLDGGVYQFF.

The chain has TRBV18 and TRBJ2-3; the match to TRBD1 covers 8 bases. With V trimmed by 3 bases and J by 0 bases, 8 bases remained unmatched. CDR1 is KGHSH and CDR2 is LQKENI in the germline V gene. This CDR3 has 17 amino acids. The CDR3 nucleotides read TGTGCCAGCTCACCGGGGGACAGGCTTTTTAGCACAGATACGCAGTATTTT. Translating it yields CASSPGDRLFSTDTQYF.

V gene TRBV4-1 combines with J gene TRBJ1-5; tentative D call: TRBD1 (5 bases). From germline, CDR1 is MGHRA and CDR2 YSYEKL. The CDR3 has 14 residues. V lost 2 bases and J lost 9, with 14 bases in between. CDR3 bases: TGCGCCAGCAGCCAAAGCCTGACAGCAGGGCCCCAGCATTTT. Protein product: CASSQSLTAGPQHF.

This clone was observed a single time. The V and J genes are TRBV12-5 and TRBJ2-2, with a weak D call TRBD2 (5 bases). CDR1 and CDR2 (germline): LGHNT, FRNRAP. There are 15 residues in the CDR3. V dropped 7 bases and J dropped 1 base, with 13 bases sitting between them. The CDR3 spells CASEHPGVNTGELFF. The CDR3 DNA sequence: TGTGCTAGTGAACACCCCGGGGTGAACACCGGGGAGCTGTTTTTT. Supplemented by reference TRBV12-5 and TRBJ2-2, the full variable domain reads DARVTQTPRHKVTEMGQEVTMRCQPILGHNTVFWYRQTMMQGLELLAYFRNRAPLDDSGMPKDRFSAEMPDATLATLKIQPSEPRDSAVYFCASEHPGVNTGELFFGEGSRLTVL.

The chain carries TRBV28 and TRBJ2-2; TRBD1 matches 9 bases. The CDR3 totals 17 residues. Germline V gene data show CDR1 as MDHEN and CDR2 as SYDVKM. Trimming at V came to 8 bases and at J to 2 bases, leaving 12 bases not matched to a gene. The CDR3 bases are TGTGCCAGCCTGTTGGGAGGGACAGGGCGTAACACCGGGGAGCTGTTTTTT. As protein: CASLLGGTGRNTGELFF.

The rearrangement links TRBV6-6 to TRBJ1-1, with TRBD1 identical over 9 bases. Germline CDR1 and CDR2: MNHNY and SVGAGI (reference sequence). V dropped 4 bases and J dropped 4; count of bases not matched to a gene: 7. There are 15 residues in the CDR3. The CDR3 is CASSSIQGASTEAFF. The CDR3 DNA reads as TGTGCCAGCAGTTCCATACAGGGGGCAAGCACTGAAGCTTTCTTT.

The CDR3: CASKTGGLNEKLFF. In DNA, the CDR3 is TGCGCCAGCAAGACGGGGGGGCTTAATGAAAAACTGTTTTTT. V is TRBV5-1 and J is TRBJ1-4; weak D call: TRBD1 (6 bases). Trimming took off 6 bases at V and 4 bases at J, with 13 bases between the two ends. This CDR3 has 14 amino acids. Per germline, CDR1 SGHRS and CDR2 YFSETQ.

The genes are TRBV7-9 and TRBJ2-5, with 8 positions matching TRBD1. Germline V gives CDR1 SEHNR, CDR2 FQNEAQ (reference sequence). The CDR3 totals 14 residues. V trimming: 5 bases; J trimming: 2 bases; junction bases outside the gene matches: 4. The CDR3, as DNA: TGTGCCAGCAGCCGAACAGGGGGTCAAGAGACCCAGTACTTC. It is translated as CASSRTGGQETQYF.

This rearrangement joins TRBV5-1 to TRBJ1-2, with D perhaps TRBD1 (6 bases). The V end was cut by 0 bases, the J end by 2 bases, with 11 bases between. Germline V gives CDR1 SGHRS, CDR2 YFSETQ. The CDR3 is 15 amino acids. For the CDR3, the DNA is TGCGCCAGCAGCTTGGATCAGGACAGCAACTATGGCTACACCTTC. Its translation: CASSLDQDSNYGYTF.

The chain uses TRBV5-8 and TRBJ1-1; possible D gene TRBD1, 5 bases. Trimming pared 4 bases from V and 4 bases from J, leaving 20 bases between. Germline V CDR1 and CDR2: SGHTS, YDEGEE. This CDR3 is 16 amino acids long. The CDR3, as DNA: TGTGCCAGCAGCGTCGGCAGGGCGGTGAGTTCCACTGAAGCTTTCTTT. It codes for CASSVGRAVSSTEAFF.